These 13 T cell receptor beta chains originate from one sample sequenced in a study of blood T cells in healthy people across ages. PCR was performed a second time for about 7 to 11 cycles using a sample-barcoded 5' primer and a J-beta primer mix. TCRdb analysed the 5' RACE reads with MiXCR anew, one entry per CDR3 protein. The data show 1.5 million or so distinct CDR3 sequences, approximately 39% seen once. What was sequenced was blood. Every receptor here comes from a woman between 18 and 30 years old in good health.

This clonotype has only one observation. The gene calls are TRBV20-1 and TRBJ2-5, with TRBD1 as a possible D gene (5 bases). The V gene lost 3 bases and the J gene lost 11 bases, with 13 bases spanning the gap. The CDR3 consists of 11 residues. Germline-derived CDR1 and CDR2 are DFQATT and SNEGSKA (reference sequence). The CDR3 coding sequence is TGCAGTGCTAGCAGGGCCAATGAGCAGTACTTC. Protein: CSASRANEQYF.

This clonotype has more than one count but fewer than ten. CDR3 residues: CSVEVSGVNTEAFF. The CDR3 DNA follows: TGCAGCGTTGAAGTGTCAGGGGTGAACACTGAAGCTTTCTTT. The V call is TRBV29-1, the J call TRBJ1-1; perhaps TRBD1 as D (6 bases). V was pared by 1 base and J by 0 bases, with 9 bases between. Germline CDR1 and CDR2: SQVTM and ANQGSEA. The CDR3 is 14 residues long.

This CDR3 reads CASALAGYTF. Here the CDR3 DNA reads TGTGCCAGCGCGCTGGCTGGCTACACCTTC. The rearrangement uses TRBV2 and TRBJ1-2, with D unclear. Germline CDR1 reads SNHLY; CDR2 reads FYNNEI. The CDR3 totals 10 residues. The ends were cut back, 8 bases at V and 7 bases at J, with 8 bases in the middle. Full variable domain (outside the CDR3, taken from reference TRBV2 and TRBJ1-2): EPEVTQTPSHQVTQMGQEVILRCVPISNHLYFYWYRQILGQKVEFLVSFYNNEISEKSEIFDDQFSVERPDGSNFTLKIRSTKLEDSAMYFCASALAGYTFGSGTRLTVV.

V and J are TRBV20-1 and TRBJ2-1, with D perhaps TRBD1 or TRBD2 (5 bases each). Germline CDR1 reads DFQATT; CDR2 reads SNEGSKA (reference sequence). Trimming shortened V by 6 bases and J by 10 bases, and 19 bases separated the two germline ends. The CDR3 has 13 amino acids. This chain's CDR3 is CSAGPGTSYEQFF. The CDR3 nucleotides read TGCAGTGCCGGTCCAGGGACGTCCTACGAGCAGTTCTTC.

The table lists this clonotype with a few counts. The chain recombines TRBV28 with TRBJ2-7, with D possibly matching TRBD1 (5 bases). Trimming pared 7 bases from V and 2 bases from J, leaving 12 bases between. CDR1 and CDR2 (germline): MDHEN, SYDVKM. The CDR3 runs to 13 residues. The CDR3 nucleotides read TGTGCCAGCATAGACAGACCCCCCTACGAGCAGTACTTC. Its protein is CASIDRPPYEQYF.

CDR3 DNA sequence: TGTGCCAGCTCACCGCCGGGACTAGCTGAGGGGAGTGAGCAGTTCTTC. It encodes CASSPPGLAEGSEQFF. This chain uses TRBV18 with TRBJ2-1; 9 bases line up with TRBD2. Unmatched junction bases numbered 12, after V lost 3 bases and J lost 9 bases. Germline CDR1 KGHSH, CDR2 LQKENI. This CDR3 has 16 residues.

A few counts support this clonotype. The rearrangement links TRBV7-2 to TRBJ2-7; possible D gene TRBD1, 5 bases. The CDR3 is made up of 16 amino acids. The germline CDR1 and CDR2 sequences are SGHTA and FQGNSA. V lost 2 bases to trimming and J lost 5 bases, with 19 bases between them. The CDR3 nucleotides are TGTGCCAGCAGCTTAAATACAGGTATCCTTGGGGACGAGCAGTACTTC. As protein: CASSLNTGILGDEQYF.

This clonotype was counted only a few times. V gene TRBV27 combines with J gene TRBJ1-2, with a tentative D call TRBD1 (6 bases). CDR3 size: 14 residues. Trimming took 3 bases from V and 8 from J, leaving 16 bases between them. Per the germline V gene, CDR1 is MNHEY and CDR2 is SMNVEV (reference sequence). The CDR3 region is CASSFPGASDGYTF. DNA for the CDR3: TGTGCCAGCAGTTTTCCGGGGGCATCAGACGGCTACACCTTC.

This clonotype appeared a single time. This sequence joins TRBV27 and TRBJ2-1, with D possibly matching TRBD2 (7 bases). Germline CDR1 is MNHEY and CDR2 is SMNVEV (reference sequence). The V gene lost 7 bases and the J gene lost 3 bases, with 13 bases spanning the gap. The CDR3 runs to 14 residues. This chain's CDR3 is CASMGGALYNEQFF. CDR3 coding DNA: TGTGCCAGCATGGGGGGGGCCCTCTACAATGAGCAGTTCTTC.

The DNA of the CDR3 is TGTGCCAGCGGGGGGTTTCGTGAAAAACTGTTTTTT. Translation gives CASGGFREKLFF. V gene TRBV12-3 or TRBV12-4 combines with J gene TRBJ1-4; D is perhaps TRBD1 (5 bases). The CDR3 loop spans 12 amino acids. The germline V and J ends were trimmed by 8 bases and 7 bases, with 11 bases remaining between them.

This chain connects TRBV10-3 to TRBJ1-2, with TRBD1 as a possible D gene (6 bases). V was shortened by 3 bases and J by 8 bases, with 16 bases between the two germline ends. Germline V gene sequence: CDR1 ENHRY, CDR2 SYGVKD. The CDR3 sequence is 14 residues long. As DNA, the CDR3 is TGTGCCATCAGTGACGCCATCCTCGGGGGCGGCTACACCTTC. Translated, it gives CAISDAILGGGYTF.

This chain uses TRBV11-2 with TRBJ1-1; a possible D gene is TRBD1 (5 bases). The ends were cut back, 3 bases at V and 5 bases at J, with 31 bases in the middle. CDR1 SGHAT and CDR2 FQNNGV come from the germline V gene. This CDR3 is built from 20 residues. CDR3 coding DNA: TGTGCCAGCAGCTTCTGGTCCGCAGGGAAAAGTCCAACGTTCGGGACTGAAGCTTTCTTT. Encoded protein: CASSFWSAGKSPTFGTEAFF.

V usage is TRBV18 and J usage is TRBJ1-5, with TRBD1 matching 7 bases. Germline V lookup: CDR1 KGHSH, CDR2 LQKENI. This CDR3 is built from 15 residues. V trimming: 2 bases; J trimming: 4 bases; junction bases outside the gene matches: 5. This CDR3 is CASSPTGQNNQPQHF. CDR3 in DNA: TGTGCCAGCTCACCAACGGGACAGAATAATCAGCCCCAGCATTTT.